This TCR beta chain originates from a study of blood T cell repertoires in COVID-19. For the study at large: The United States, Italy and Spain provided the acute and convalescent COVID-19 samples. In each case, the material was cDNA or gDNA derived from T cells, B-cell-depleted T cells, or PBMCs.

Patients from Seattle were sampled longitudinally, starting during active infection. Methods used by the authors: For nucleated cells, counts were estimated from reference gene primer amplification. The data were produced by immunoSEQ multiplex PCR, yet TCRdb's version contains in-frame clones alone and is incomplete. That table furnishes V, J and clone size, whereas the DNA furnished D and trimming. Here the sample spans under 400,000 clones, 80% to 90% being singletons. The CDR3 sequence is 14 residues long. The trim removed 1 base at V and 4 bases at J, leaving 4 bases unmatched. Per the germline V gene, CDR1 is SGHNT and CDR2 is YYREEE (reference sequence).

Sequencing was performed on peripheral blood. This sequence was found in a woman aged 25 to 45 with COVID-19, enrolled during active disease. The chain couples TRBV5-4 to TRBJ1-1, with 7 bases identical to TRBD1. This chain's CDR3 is CASSLRGGITEAFF. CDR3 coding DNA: TGTGCCAGCAGCTTGAGAGGGGGCATCACTGAAGCTTTCTTT.